This TCR beta chain derives from a study of CD8+CD57+ T cells in acquired aplastic anemia. The template used for profiling TCR beta VDJ and CDR3 was genomic DNA. TCRdb used MiXCR to reprocess the reads, holding one entry per CDR3 protein. This table holds some 170,000 distinct CDR3 sequences, over 70% found once. By flow cytometry, patients selected for sequencing had shown an expansion of CD8+CD57+ cells. Germline V gives CDR1 LNHDA, CDR2 SQIVND (reference sequence). After removal of 6 bases from V and 0 bases from J, the junction contained 7 bases not matched to a gene. The CDR3 consists of 15 residues.

The rearrangement joins TRBV19 to TRBJ1-1; 7 bases line up with TRBD1. The TCR originated in a human donor with aplastic anemia. The sequenced sample was sorted CD4+, CD8+, or CD8+CD57+ T cells (not recorded which) from PBMCs. The CDR3: CASRTRDSVNTEAFF. The CDR3 region has the DNA TGTGCCAGTAGGACGCGGGACAGCGTGAACACTGAAGCTTTCTTT.